One and the same sample provided the 8 T cell receptor beta chains below, sequenced in a study of PD-L1 blockade in urothelial cancer. Generated by immunoSEQ multiplex PCR, the TCRdb table keeps only in-frame clones and is missing some. Found here are 30,000 to 45,000 clones, about 93% of them singletons; the top ten hold 8.3%. Sample: PBMCs, taken around atezolizumab (anti-PD-L1) treatment. These receptors originate from a man between 65 and 85 years old with urothelial cancer.

V and J are TRBV4-1 and TRBJ2-7, with TRBD1 matching over 10 bases. Per the germline V gene, CDR1 is MGHRA and CDR2 is YSYEKL. This CDR3 is 15 amino acids long. V shed 5 bases and J 3 bases; nucleotides not matched to a gene: 7. The CDR3: CASSYRQGASYEQYF. CDR3 bases: TGCGCCAGCAGCTATCGACAGGGGGCAAGCTACGAGCAGTACTTC.

The chain is built from TRBV25-1 and TRBJ2-5; 8 bases map to TRBD1. The germline V gene encodes CDR1 MGHDK and CDR2 SYGVNS. The CDR3 runs 15 residues. V shed 4 bases and J 4 bases; nucleotides not matched to a gene: 8. In DNA form, the CDR3 reads TGTGCCAGCAGTGCACCTGGGACAGGCGGAGAGACCCAGTACTTC. This translates into CASSAPGTGGETQYF.

The chain has TRBV14 and TRBJ2-3, with 10 bases lining up with TRBD2. Trimming cost V 0 bases and J 0 bases; bases outside gene matches: 6. The CDR3 sequence is 18 residues long. Germline CDR1 reads SGHDN; CDR2 reads FVKESK. This CDR3 is CASSQEPWGLASTDTQYF. CDR3 nucleotides: TGTGCCAGCAGCCAAGAACCGTGGGGACTAGCGAGCACAGATACGCAGTATTTT.

The V gene is TRBV4-1, the J gene TRBJ1-1; D unclear. Germline CDR1 and CDR2: MGHRA and YSYEKL. V was cut by 5 bases and J by 0 bases, with 13 bases left in between. The CDR3 is 15 residues long. This chain's CDR3 is CASSGNGLMNTEAFF. CDR3 nucleotide sequence: TGCGCCAGCAGCGGAAACGGACTTATGAACACTGAAGCTTTCTTT.

The rearrangement links TRBV6-1 to TRBJ1-2; 7 bases line up with TRBD1. V shed 5 bases and J 4 bases; nucleotides not matched to a gene: 4. There are 13 residues in the CDR3. Germline CDR1 is MNHNS and CDR2 is SASEGT. CDR3 sequence reads: CASSQGTAYGYTF. CDR3 DNA sequence: TGTGCCAGCAGTCAAGGGACAGCCTATGGCTACACCTTC.

The rearrangement joins TRBV21-1 to TRBJ2-1; the table's D call, TRBD2, was not checked against the DNA. TRBV21-1 is a pseudogene. The CDR3 totals 18 residues. The CDR3 loop is CASSNPPRGRVTYNEQFF. The DNA of the CDR3 is TGTGCCAGCAGCAACCCCCCACGAGGGAGGGTTACCTACAATGAGCAGTTCTTC.

The V call is TRBV6-1, the J call TRBJ1-2; 7 nucleotides agree with TRBD1. V trimming: 3 bases; J trimming: 7 bases; junction bases outside the gene matches: 17. The germline gives CDR1 MNHNS, CDR2 SASEGT. This CDR3 has 17 residues. CDR3 coding DNA: TGTGCCAGCAGTGAGAATAGTTGGGCGACAGGGCGGATTGGCTACACCTTC. Its protein is CASSENSWATGRIGYTF.

V usage is TRBV10-2 and J usage is TRBJ2-1; D unresolved. CDR1 is WSHSY, CDR2 SAAADI, per germline. Trimming took 3 bases from V and 0 from J, leaving 6 bases between them. This CDR3 region has 14 residues. DNA for the CDR3: TGCGCCAGCAGTGAATCCTTCTCCTACAATGAGCAGTTCTTC. Amino acids: CASSESFSYNEQFF.